These T cell receptor beta chains were read from a single sample in a study of shared clonotypes between healthy human individuals. Libraries were prepared by immunoSEQ multiplex PCR; TCRdb keeps only in-frame clonotypes and omits some of them. The top ten clones hold about 0.064% of a sample with roughly 500,000 clones, around 96% of them seen once. Material: naive CD4+ T cells sorted from blood. The receptors originated from a woman in her thirties in good health. Each CDR3 is given with its conserved first and last residue. The D gene is left open where the match is weak. Part of the rows lack a size; the others show once, few, many or a class for expanded clones.

cdr3_aa cdr3_nt j_call d_call v_call clone_size
CASSYRTAEAFF TGTGCCAGCAGTTATAGGACGGCTGAAGCTTTCTTT TRBJ1-1 . TRBV6-1 .
CASSLGTGDEQYF TGTGCCAGCAGCTTAGGTACAGGGGATGAGCAGTACTTC TRBJ2-7 TRBD1 TRBV5-6 .
CASSVGNSPLHF TGTGCCAGCAGCGTTGGCAATTCACCCCTCCACTTT TRBJ1-6 . TRBV9 .
CASSEERGLKEKLFF TGTGCCAGCAGTGAAGAAAGGGGGTTGAAGGAAAAACTGTTTTTT TRBJ1-4 . TRBV2 once
CASNQASTYEQYF TGTGCCAGCAACCAGGCCTCTACCTACGAGCAGTACTTC TRBJ2-7 . TRBV6-1 .
CASSFRDGHTDTQYF TGCGCCAGCAGCTTCCGGGACGGACACACAGATACGCAGTATTTT TRBJ2-3 . TRBV5-1 .
CASSLGASGNTDTQYF TGTGCCAGCAGCTTAGGGGCTAGCGGGAACACAGATACGCAGTATTTT TRBJ2-3 TRBD2 TRBV7-6 .
CASSLSRWGFSYEQYF TGTGCCAGCAGTTTGTCGAGGTGGGGTTTTTCATACGAGCAGTACTTC TRBJ2-7 . TRBV28 .
CASSEFWPSGKQETQYF TGTGCCAGCAGTGAATTCTGGCCTAGCGGGAAACAAGAGACCCAGTACTTC TRBJ2-5 TRBD2 TRBV2 .
CASRKGVSNEKLFF TGTGCCAGCAGAAAGGGGGTTTCTAATGAAAAACTGTTTTTT TRBJ1-4 . TRBV6-5 .
CASSQGPGRSYNEQFF TGCGCCAGCAGCCAAGGTCCAGGGAGAAGCTACAATGAGCAGTTCTTC TRBJ2-1 . TRBV4-1 .
CASHGVYF TGCGCCAGCCACGGGGTGTACTTC TRBJ2-7 . TRBV10-1 .
CSARRGDTQYF TGCAGTGCTAGGAGGGGCGACACGCAGTATTTT TRBJ2-3 . TRBV20-1 .
CASSYSDRADEQFF TGTGCCAGCAGTTACTCCGACAGGGCGGATGAGCAGTTCTTC TRBJ2-1 TRBD1 TRBV6-5 .
CAIGQYWGNTIYF TGCGCCATAGGACAGTACTGGGGAAACACCATATATTTT TRBJ1-3 . TRBV10-1 .
CASRSGGRESYEQYF TGTGCCAGCAGAAGCGGCGGGAGGGAGTCCTACGAGCAGTACTTC TRBJ2-7 TRBD2 TRBV9 .
CASRTVDNSGNTIYF TGTGCCAGTAGGACGGTGGATAACTCTGGAAACACCATATATTTT TRBJ1-3 . TRBV19 once
CASSLAAFGSYNEQFF TGTGCCAGCAGCTTAGCCGCATTTGGCTCCTACAATGAGCAGTTCTTC TRBJ2-1 . TRBV11-2 .
CASSFFGLAGVYNEQFF TGTGCCAGCAGTTTTTTCGGACTAGCGGGAGTGTACAATGAGCAGTTCTTC TRBJ2-1 TRBD2 TRBV28 .
CASSADSGGSEKLFF TGTGCCAGCAGCGCCGATTCCGGGGGGAGTGAAAAACTGTTTTTT TRBJ1-4 . TRBV9 .
CASSFFYRDSGNTIYF TGTGCCAGCAGCTTTTTTTACAGGGATTCTGGAAACACCATATATTTT TRBJ1-3 . TRBV11-2 once
CASTLTGNTGELFF TGTGCCAGTACCCTTACGGGGAACACCGGGGAGCTGTTTTTT TRBJ2-2 . TRBV19 .
CASSLVNTEAFF TGTGCCAGCAGCCTAGTAAACACTGAAGCTTTCTTT TRBJ1-1 . TRBV28 .
CASSYSAGGIQETQYF TGTGCCAGCAGTTACTCTGCAGGGGGCATACAAGAGACCCAGTACTTC TRBJ2-5 TRBD1 TRBV6-5 .
CASSQAPTTGNEQFF TGCGCCAGCAGCCAAGCACCCACGACAGGCAATGAGCAGTTCTTC TRBJ2-1 . TRBV4-1 once
CASSSDRAGNTIYF TGTGCCAGCAGCTCCGACAGGGCTGGAAACACCATATATTTT TRBJ1-3 TRBD1 TRBV7-9 .
CSVRFSGNTIYF TGCAGCGTACGCTTCTCTGGAAACACCATATATTTT TRBJ1-3 . TRBV29-1 few
CASSSFPGLAATGELFF TGCGCCAGCAGCTCCTTCCCGGGACTAGCGGCCACCGGGGAGCTGTTTTTT TRBJ2-2 TRBD2 TRBV5-1 .
CASSQDATSGRAQETQYF TGCGCCAGCAGCCAAGATGCCACTAGCGGGAGGGCCCAGGAGACCCAGTACTTC TRBJ2-5 TRBD2 TRBV4-1 .
CASILRRFRGISPLHF TGTGCCAGCATCCTCCGCCGGTTTCGAGGGATTTCACCCCTCCACTTT TRBJ1-6 . TRBV9 .
CASSDLAGVPSGANVLTF TGTGCCAGTAGCGATCTAGCGGGTGTTCCCTCTGGGGCCAACGTCCTGACTTTC TRBJ2-6 TRBD2 TRBV19 .
CASTSYDGTLYNEQFF TGTGCCAGCACTTCTTATGACGGGACACTCTACAATGAGCAGTTCTTC TRBJ2-1 . TRBV11-2 .
CASSLRTSGGIYEQYF TGTGCCAGCAGCTTGCGGACTAGCGGAGGAATTTACGAGCAGTACTTC TRBJ2-7 TRBD2 TRBV5-6 .